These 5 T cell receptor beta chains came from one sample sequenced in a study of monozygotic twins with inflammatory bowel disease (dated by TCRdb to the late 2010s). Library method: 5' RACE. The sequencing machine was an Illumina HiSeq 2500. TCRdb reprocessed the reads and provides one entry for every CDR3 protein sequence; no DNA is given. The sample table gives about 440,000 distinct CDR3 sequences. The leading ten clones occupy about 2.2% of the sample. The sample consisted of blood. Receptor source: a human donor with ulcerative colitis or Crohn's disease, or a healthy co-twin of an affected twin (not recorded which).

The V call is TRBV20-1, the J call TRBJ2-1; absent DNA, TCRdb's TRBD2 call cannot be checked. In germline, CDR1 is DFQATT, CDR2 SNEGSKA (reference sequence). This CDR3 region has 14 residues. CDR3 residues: CSASSGVSYNEQFF.

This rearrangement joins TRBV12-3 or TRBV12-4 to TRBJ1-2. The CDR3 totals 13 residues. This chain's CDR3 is CASTQLKGYGYTF.

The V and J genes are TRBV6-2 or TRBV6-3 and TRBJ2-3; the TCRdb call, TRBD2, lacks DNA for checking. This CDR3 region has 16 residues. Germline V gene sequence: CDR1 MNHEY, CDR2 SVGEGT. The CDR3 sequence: CASSKTSGGRTDTQYF.

The CDR3 reads CASSLSTSGRQYF. J is TRBJ2-7 and V is TRBV6-2 or TRBV6-3; without DNA, the TCRdb call of TRBD2 cannot be checked. This CDR3 is 13 amino acids long. Germline V lookup: CDR1 MNHEY, CDR2 SVGEGT.

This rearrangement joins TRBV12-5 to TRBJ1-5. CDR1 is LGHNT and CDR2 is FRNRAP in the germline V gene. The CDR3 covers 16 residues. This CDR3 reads CASGLGSATDNQPQHF.